This T cell receptor beta chain was documented in a study of T cell repertoires in cytomegalovirus infection. Across the whole study: Matching HLA type and CMV infection were both indicated by public TCR beta signatures.

This CDR3 is built from 15 residues. CDR1 is SNHLY, CDR2 FYNNEI, per germline. Study-wide results and limits: The ex vivo response was dominated by HLA-C-restricted CMV-specific TCR beta clonotypes. Of the TCR beta families, the public ones yielded a cumulative frequency that identified carriers of CMV plus the relevant HLA.

A single record per CDR3 protein comes from TCRdb applying MiXCR to the reads. The repertoire consists of 400,000 or so distinct CDR3 sequences, with roughly 30% occurring once and the leading ten covering around 13%. As concerns this clonotype: Antigen: not known. A read error is possible here, since a much larger clone lies one base away.

Sequencing was performed on PBMCs. This chain uses TRBV2 with TRBJ2-5; D uncertain. The clonotype originates from a human donor in good health (CMV status not recorded). Some clones in this sample may be carry-over from other donors' samples. This CDR3 is CASSEGPRAEETPYF. DNA of the CDR3: TGTGCCAGCAGTGAAGGGCCTAGGGCAGAAGAGACCCCGTACTTC.